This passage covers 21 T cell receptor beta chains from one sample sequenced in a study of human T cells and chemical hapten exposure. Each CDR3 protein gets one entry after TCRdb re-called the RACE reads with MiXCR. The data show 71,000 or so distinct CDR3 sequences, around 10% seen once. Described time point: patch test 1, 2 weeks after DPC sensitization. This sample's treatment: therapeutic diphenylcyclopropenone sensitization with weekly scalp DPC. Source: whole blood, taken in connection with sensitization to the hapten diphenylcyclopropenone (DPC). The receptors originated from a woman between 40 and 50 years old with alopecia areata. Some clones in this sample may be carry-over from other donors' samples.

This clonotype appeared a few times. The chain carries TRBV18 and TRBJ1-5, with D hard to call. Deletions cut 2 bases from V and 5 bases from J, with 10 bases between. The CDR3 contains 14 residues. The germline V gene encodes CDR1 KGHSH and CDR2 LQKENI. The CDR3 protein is CASSPTGLDQPQHF. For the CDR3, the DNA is TGTGCCAGCTCACCAACCGGGCTGGATCAGCCCCAGCATTTT.

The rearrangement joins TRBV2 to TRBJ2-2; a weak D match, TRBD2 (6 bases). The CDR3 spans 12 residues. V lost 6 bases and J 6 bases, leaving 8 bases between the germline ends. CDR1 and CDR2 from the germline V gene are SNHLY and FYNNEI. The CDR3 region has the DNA TGTGCCAGCAGCGGGAGTGCCGGGGAGCTGTTTTTT. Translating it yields CASSGSAGELFF.

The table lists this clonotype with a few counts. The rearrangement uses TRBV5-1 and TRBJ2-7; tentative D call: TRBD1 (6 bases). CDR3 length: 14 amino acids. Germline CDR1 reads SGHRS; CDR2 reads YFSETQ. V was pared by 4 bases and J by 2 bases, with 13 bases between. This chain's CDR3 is CASSPETGTYEQYF. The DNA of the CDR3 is TGCGCCAGCAGCCCCGAAACAGGGACCTACGAGCAGTACTTC.

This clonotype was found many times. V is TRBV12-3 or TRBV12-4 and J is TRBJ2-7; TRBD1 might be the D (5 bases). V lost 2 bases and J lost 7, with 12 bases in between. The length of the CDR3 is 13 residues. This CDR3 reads CASSLLTGGEQYF. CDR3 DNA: TGTGCCAGCAGTTTACTAACAGGTGGGGAGCAGTACTTC.

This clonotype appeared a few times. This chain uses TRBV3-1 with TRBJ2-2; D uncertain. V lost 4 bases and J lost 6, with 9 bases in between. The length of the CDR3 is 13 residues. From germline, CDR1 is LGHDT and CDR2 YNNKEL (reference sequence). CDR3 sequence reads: CASSLSSPGELFF. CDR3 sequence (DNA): TGTGCCAGCAGCCTATCGAGCCCCGGGGAGCTGTTTTTT.

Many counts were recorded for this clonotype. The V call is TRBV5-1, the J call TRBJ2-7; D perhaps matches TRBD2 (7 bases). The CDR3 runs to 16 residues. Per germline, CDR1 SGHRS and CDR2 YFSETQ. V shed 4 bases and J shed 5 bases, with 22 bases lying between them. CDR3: CASSQMTGGGGDEQYF. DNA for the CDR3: TGCGCCAGCAGCCAGATGACAGGCGGCGGGGGCGACGAGCAGTACTTC.

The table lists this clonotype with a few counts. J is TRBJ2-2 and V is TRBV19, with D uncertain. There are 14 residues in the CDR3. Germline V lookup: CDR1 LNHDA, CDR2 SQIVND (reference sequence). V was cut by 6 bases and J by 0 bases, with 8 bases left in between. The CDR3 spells CASRSRANTGELFF. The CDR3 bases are TGTGCCAGTAGATCCCGGGCGAACACCGGGGAGCTGTTTTTT.

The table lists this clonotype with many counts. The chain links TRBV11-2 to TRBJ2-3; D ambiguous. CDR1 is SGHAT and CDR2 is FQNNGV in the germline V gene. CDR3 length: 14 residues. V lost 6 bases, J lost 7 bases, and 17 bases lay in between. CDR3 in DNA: TGTGCCAGCAGTTCCCTTTCCTCTTGGTATACGCAGTATTTT. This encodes CASSSLSSWYTQYF.

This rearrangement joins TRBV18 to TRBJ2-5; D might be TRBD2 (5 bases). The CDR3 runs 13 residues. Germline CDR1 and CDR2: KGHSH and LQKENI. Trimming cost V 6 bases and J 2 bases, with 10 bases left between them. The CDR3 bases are TGTGCCAGCTCCCCCGGGATTCAAGAGACCCAGTACTTC. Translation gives CASSPGIQETQYF.

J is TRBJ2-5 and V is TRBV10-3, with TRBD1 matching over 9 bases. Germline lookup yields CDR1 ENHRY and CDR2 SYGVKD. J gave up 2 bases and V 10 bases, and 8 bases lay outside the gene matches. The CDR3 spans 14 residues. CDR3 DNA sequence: TGTGCCACCCAACAGGGGGCCGGACAAGAGACCCAGTACTTC. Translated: CATQQGAGQETQYF.

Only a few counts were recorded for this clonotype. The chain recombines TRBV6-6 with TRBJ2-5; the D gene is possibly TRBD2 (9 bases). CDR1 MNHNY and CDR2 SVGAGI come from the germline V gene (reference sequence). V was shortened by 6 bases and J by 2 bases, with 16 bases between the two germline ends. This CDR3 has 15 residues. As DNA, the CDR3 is TGTGCCAGCAGCAGGGGGCTAGCGGGACAAGAGACCCAGTACTTC. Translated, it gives CASSRGLAGQETQYF.

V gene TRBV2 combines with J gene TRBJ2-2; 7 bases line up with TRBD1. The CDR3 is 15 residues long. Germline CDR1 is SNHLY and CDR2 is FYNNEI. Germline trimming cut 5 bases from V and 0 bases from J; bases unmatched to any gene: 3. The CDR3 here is CASSWDSSNTGELFF. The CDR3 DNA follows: TGTGCCAGCAGTTGGGACAGCTCGAACACCGGGGAGCTGTTTTTT.

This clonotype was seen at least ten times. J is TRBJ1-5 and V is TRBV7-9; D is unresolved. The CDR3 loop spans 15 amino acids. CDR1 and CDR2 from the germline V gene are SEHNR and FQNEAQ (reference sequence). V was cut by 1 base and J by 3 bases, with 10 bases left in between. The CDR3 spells CASSLGADSNQPQHF. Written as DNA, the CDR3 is TGTGCCAGCAGCTTAGGGGCCGACTCCAATCAGCCCCAGCATTTT.

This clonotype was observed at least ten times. The CDR3 reads CASSYGTGPLNYGYTF. The CDR3, as DNA: TGTGCCAGCAGTTACGGGACAGGGCCTTTAAACTATGGCTACACCTTC. The chain recombines TRBV6-5 with TRBJ1-2; 9 positions match TRBD1. This CDR3 region has 16 residues. The V gene end was trimmed by 2 bases and the J gene end by 2 bases; junction bases not matched to a gene: 6. The germline gives CDR1 MNHEY, CDR2 SVGAGI.

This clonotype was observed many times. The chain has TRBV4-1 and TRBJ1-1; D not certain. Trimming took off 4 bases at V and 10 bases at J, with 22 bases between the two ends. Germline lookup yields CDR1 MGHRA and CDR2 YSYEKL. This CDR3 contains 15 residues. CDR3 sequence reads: CASSPPRSAPSGAFF. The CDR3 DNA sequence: TGCGCCAGCAGCCCCCCCCGTAGCGCCCCCTCGGGAGCTTTCTTT.

The CDR3 nucleotides are TGTGCCAGCAAAATGGATCTAGCTAACTATGGCTACACCTTC. Translation gives CASKMDLANYGYTF. The chain employs TRBV28 and TRBJ1-2; D is ambiguous. The CDR3 totals 14 residues. V was cut by 7 bases and J by 0 bases, with 12 bases left in between. The V gene's germline CDR1 is MDHEN and CDR2 SYDVKM.

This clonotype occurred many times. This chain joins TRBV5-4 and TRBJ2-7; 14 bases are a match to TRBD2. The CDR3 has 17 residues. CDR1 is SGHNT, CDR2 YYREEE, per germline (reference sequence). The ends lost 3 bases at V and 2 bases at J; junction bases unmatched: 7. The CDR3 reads CASSYGTSGGYPYEQYF. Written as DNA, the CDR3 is TGTGCCAGCAGCTATGGGACTAGCGGGGGATATCCCTACGAGCAGTACTTC.

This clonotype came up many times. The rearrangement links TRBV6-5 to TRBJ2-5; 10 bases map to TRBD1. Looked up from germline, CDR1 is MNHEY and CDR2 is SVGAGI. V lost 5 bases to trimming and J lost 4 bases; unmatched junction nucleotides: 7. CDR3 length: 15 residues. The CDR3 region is CASSLRQGAGETQYF. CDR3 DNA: TGTGCCAGCAGTCTCAGACAGGGGGCAGGAGAGACCCAGTACTTC.

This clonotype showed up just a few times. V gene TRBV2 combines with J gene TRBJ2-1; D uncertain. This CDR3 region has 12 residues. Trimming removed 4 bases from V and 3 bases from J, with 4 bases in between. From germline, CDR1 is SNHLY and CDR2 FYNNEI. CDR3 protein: CASSGDYNEQFF. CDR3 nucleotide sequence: TGTGCCAGCAGTGGGGACTACAATGAGCAGTTCTTC.

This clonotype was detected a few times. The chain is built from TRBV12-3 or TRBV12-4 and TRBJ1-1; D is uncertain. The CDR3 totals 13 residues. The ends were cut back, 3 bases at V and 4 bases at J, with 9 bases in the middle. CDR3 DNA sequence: TGTGCCAGCAGTTTTGGCGGTGTCACTGAAGCTTTCTTT. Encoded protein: CASSFGGVTEAFF.

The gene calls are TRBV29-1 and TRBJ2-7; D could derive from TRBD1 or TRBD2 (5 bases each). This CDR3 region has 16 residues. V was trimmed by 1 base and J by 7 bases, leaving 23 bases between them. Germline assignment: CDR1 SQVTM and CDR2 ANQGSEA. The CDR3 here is CSVEVKKGFRTGEQYF. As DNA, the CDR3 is TGCAGCGTTGAAGTAAAGAAGGGGTTCCGAACGGGGGAGCAGTACTTC.